This T cell receptor beta chain was found in a study of T cell responses to AZD1222 COVID-19 vaccine (dated by TCRdb to the early 2020s). Concerning the study at large: AZD1222 recipients with second doses at about 4 weeks or about 12 weeks were pooled, because spike-specific TCR depth and breadth did not differ between schedules. Trial participants were enrolled by age into subgroups of 18-55, 56-69 and 70-plus years, and 148, 28 and 57 TCR-sequenced participants, respectively, were included in these subgroups. A total of roughly 240 trial participants underwent TCR sequencing, of whom about 200 received two doses of AZD1222 and about 25 received two doses of the MenACWY control vaccine. Findings and caveats that apply to the study as a whole: Reportedly, close to half of the unique spike-specific TCRs recognized epitopes lying outside the regions that are mutated in the B.1.351 and B.1.1.7 variants. The vaccine-associated CD4 TCRs covered the entire spike protein, and the dominant responses fell in regions 160-218 and 743-854. The 56-69-year group was small, and its depth increase did not reach significance, likely because of low power. Most participants were white British and females outnumbered males, and the authors suggested that clonal diversity may have been underestimated. A significant rise in spike-specific TCR breadth and depth was observed after two AZD1222 doses relative to day 0 and relative to MenACWY recipients. Only five or six AZD1222 recipients were SARS-CoV-2 seropositive at baseline, limiting conclusions about previously exposed vaccinees. Because no samples from the day 14 peak response were available, repertoires could be characterized only after the peak T cell response.

The CDR3 regions of human TCRbeta chains were analyzed by immunosequencing. The original pipeline was this. TCRs in the repertoires were matched against a reference library of SARS-CoV-2-specific TCRs that had been generated with the MIRA antigen-specificity platform. Breadth was defined as the fraction of unique TCRs that were SARS-CoV-2-associated. Depth was defined as the fraction of total T cells that were SARS-CoV-2-associated. Using the MIRA data, each spike-specific TCR was assigned both to the spike region to which the TCR was reactive and to a CD4 or CD8 class. Log10-transformed breadth and depth values were compared by one-way ANOVA with Sidak's multiple comparisons tests. TCRdb took over this immuneACCESS table, retaining in-frame rearrangements with V and J assigned. Such tables are incomplete; in checked studies, under half of the missing clones stem from an unresolved V gene, and the remainder is unexplained. The D gene and trimming were derived from the DNA, and the V and J assignments and clone size from that table. Within this sample are approximately 130,000 clones, with under 95% of them counted one time only. The ten largest clones add up to approximately 3.3% of the sample.

V and J are truncated by 3 bases and 5 bases respectively, leaving an intervening sequence of 7 bases. The CDR3 starts with the cysteine, ends with the phenylalanine, and has 12 residues. Only the CDR3 part of the read is kept: 36 bases, read in frame from the first base. As encoded in the germline V gene, CDR1 is SGHTA while CDR2 is FQGNSA. Per the publication, the time point label means: baseline before first vaccination. Vaccinee samples were obtained from the UK trials COV001 and COV002, which included a single-blind randomized controlled phase 2/3 trial of AZD1222 (ChAdOx1 nCoV-19) in healthy adults. For TCRbeta chain sequencing, PBMC samples were collected from trial participants at day 0 and at day 28 after the second dose. Remarks on this clone: It lacks a known antigen. Base qualities were left out, and no much larger clone turns up one base away.

The chain links TRBV7-2 with TRBJ2-5; there is no confident call for the D gene. The sequence was obtained from an adult in good health. The sequenced sample was peripheral blood, obtained on day 0 of AZD1222 vaccination. The sequenced DNA is TGTGCCAGCAGCTTTCTGGGGGAGACCCAGTACTTC. It encodes CASSFLGETQYF.